These 31 T cell receptor beta chains were all obtained from the same sample, sequenced in a study of T cell responses to AZD1222 COVID-19 vaccine. Generated by immunoSEQ multiplex PCR, the TCRdb table keeps only in-frame clones and is missing some. The data show about 86,000 clones, around nine tenths seen once. Sequences were derived from peripheral blood, sampled 28 days after the second AZD1222 dose. Receptors originate from an adult who received the AZD1222 COVID-19 vaccine.

The rearrangement uses TRBV27 and TRBJ1-4; a weak D match, TRBD1 (6 bases). Per germline, CDR1 MNHEY and CDR2 SMNVEV (reference sequence). V dropped 1 base and J dropped 9 bases, with 9 bases sitting between them. This CDR3 has 13 amino acids. CDR3 residues: CASSLLGGQKLFF. The DNA of the CDR3 is TGTGCCAGCAGTTTATTGGGGGGCCAAAAACTGTTTTTT.

The chain recombines TRBV6-1 with TRBJ1-2; D possibly corresponds to TRBD1 (5 bases). Trimming took off 4 bases at V and 0 bases at J, with 12 bases between the two ends. This CDR3 has 15 residues. The germline V gene has CDR1 MNHNS and CDR2 SASEGT. CDR3 nucleotide sequence: TGTGCCAGCAGTGGGAGAGTCAGGGCTAACTATGGCTACACCTTC. It specifies CASSGRVRANYGYTF.

This clone was recorded only once. The chain couples TRBV7-9 to TRBJ2-1; D is uncertain. CDR3 size: 13 residues. V dropped 1 base and J dropped 3 bases, with 4 bases sitting between them. Per the germline V gene, CDR1 is SEHNR and CDR2 is FQNEAQ (reference sequence). The CDR3 region is CASSLDGYNEQFF. CDR3 DNA sequence: TGTGCCAGCAGCTTAGACGGCTACAATGAGCAGTTCTTC.

The gene calls are TRBV14 and TRBJ2-2; maybe TRBD2 (6 bases). The CDR3 runs to 13 residues. V lost 4 bases, J lost 6 bases, and 9 bases lay in between. Germline CDR1 reads SGHDN; CDR2 reads FVKESK. Here the CDR3 reads CASSPAGSGELFF. The DNA of the CDR3 is TGTGCCAGCAGCCCTGCGGGGTCCGGGGAGCTGTTTTTT.

The chain carries TRBV6-5 and TRBJ1-1; 9 nucleotides agree with TRBD1. Germline CDR1 and CDR2: MNHEY and SVGAGI. V shed 5 bases and J 4 bases; nucleotides not matched to a gene: 5. The CDR3 sequence is 14 residues long. This chain's CDR3 is CASSRDRGSTEAFF. The CDR3 DNA reads TGTGCCAGCAGTCGTGACAGGGGGAGCACTGAAGCTTTCTTT.

The rearrangement links TRBV10-2 to TRBJ2-1; the D call may be TRBD1 or TRBD2 (5 bases each). CDR1 and CDR2 (germline): WSHSY, SAAADI. The CDR3 extends over 14 amino acids. Trimming stripped 6 bases from V and 0 bases from J, with 9 bases between. CDR3 bases: TGCGCCAGCAGGGGACCAGGCTCCTACAATGAGCAGTTCTTC. Encoded protein: CASRGPGSYNEQFF.

V is TRBV27 and J is TRBJ2-1, with D maybe TRBD2 (6 bases). Trimming removed 5 bases from V and 2 bases from J, with 19 bases in between. CDR3 length: 17 amino acids. The V gene's germline CDR1 is MNHEY and CDR2 SMNVEV (reference sequence). The CDR3 protein is CASSQLPLAATYNEQFF. The DNA of the CDR3 is TGTGCCAGCAGTCAACTTCCACTAGCAGCTACCTACAATGAGCAGTTCTTC.

This clone was seen only once. The chain joins TRBV30 to TRBJ1-5; D is possibly TRBD1 (5 bases). Germline assignment: CDR1 GTSNPN and CDR2 SVGIG (reference sequence). V was clipped by 1 base and J by 5 bases, with 12 bases between them. The CDR3 length is 14 residues. Written as DNA, the CDR3 is TGTGCCTGGAGTGGCTGGGGGGGGGATCAGCCCCAGCATTTT. This translates into CAWSGWGGDQPQHF.

This clone has a single count. The chain is built from TRBV18 and TRBJ2-2; the match to TRBD1 covers 7 bases. Trimming removed 4 bases from V and 5 bases from J; junction bases left unmatched: 19. The CDR3 extends over 19 amino acids. Germline CDR1 reads KGHSH; CDR2 reads LQKENI. CDR3 sequence: CASSRTGTRSGGRTGELFF. The CDR3 DNA is TGTGCCAGCTCACGGACCGGGACAAGATCAGGGGGACGGACCGGGGAGCTGTTTTTT.

The chain is built from TRBV2 and TRBJ2-1; perhaps TRBD1 as D (6 bases). The CDR3 runs 13 residues. Trimming took 6 bases from V and 14 from J, leaving 20 bases between them. Germline loops: CDR1 SNHLY, CDR2 FYNNEI. The CDR3 reads CASRDRIPRNEFF. The CDR3 coding sequence is TGTGCCAGCAGGGACAGAATCCCCCGAAATGAGTTCTTC.

The chain joins TRBV14 to TRBJ2-2; D uncertain. The V gene's germline CDR1 is SGHDN and CDR2 FVKESK. Deletions cut 0 bases from V and 8 bases from J, with 13 bases between. There are 15 residues in the CDR3. The CDR3 region is CASSQDWPKAGELFF. The CDR3 DNA follows: TGTGCCAGCAGCCAAGATTGGCCCAAAGCAGGGGAGCTGTTTTTT. The full variable domain, in which reference TRBV14 and TRBJ2-2 provide the parts outside the CDR3, is EAGVTQFPSHSVIEKGQTVTLRCDPISGHDNLYWYRRVMGKEIKFLLHFVKESKQDESGMPNNRFLAERTGGTYSTLKVQPAELEDSGVYFCASSQDWPKAGELFFGEGSRLTVL.

V usage is TRBV12-3 or TRBV12-4 and J usage is TRBJ1-2; weak D call: TRBD1 (5 bases). Trimming stripped 6 bases from V and 4 bases from J, with 12 bases between. The CDR3 consists of 13 residues. The CDR3 sequence is CASRDQGLYGYTF. The CDR3 DNA is TGTGCCAGCAGGGATCAGGGCCTCTATGGCTACACCTTC.

In this sample, this clone turned up once. The rearrangement joins TRBV6-5 to TRBJ2-7; D uncertain. Germline V gives CDR1 MNHEY, CDR2 SVGAGI. Trimming removed 8 bases at V and 7 bases at J, with 12 bases between. The CDR3 sequence is 11 residues long. Here the CDR3 DNA reads TGTGCCAGCGGTTCCCTTGGAGAGCAGTACTTC. Translating gives CASGSLGEQYF.

This sequence joins TRBV18 and TRBJ1-4; D is unresolved. This CDR3 is 16 amino acids long. Germline-derived CDR1 and CDR2 are KGHSH and LQKENI. V lost 3 bases, J lost 1 base, and 12 bases lay in between. The CDR3 DNA is TGTGCCAGCTCACCCGCGGGTTTGAGAACTAATGAAAAACTGTTTTTT. Protein: CASSPAGLRTNEKLFF.

The rearrangement joins TRBV5-1 to TRBJ2-5; 7 nucleotides agree with TRBD2. J was trimmed by 5 bases and V by 2 bases; bases with no gene match: 12. The CDR3 consists of 16 residues. Germline V lookup: CDR1 SGHRS, CDR2 YFSETQ. The CDR3, as DNA: TGCGCCAGCAGCTTTAGCTGGCGGGGGAGAAAGGAGACCCAGTACTTC. Protein sequence: CASSFSWRGRKETQYF.

The V gene is TRBV6-6, the J gene TRBJ2-1; TRBD1 might be the D (6 bases). V was trimmed by 0 bases and J by 6 bases, leaving 12 bases between them. CDR1 and CDR2 from the germline V gene are MNHNY and SVGAGI (reference sequence). This CDR3 is 15 amino acids long. CDR3 protein: CASSYSAGVGNEQFF. DNA for the CDR3: TGTGCCAGCAGTTACTCGGCAGGGGTTGGCAATGAGCAGTTCTTC.

V usage is TRBV5-1 and J usage is TRBJ2-7; a possible D gene is TRBD2 (6 bases). The CDR3 loop spans 12 amino acids. Trimming took 7 bases from V and 5 from J, leaving 13 bases between them. Germline CDR1 SGHRS, CDR2 YFSETQ. The DNA of the CDR3 is TGCGCCAGCGGAGGGGAGGTGAACGAGCAGTACTTC. It codes for CASGGEVNEQYF.

The V call is TRBV27, the J call TRBJ1-6; D unclear. The germline CDR1 and CDR2 sequences are MNHEY and SMNVEV (reference sequence). V was pared by 4 bases and J by 7 bases, with 11 bases between. The CDR3 covers 14 residues. In DNA form, the CDR3 reads TGTGCCAGCAGTTATGCAGGAGGAAATTCACCCCTCCACTTT. Protein sequence: CASSYAGGNSPLHF.

This chain uses TRBV6-2 or TRBV6-3 with TRBJ1-5; D call uncertain. Germline V gives CDR1 MNHEY, CDR2 SVGEGT. This CDR3 has 14 amino acids. V dropped 2 bases and J dropped 3 bases, with 8 bases sitting between them. The CDR3 sequence is CASSYIEHNQPQHF. CDR3 coding DNA: TGTGCCAGCAGTTACATTGAGCACAATCAGCCCCAGCATTTT.

The gene calls are TRBV5-1 and TRBJ1-1; 7 nucleotides agree with TRBD1. Germline CDR1 reads SGHRS; CDR2 reads YFSETQ. The CDR3 spans 15 residues. J was trimmed by 0 bases and V by 2 bases; bases with no gene match: 4. CDR3 nucleotide sequence: TGCGCCAGCAGCTTCGACAGGGATTTGAACACTGAAGCTTTCTTT. It yields the protein CASSFDRDLNTEAFF. Full variable domain (rest looked up from reference TRBV5-1 and TRBJ1-1): KAGVTQTPRYLIKTRGQQVTLSCSPISGHRSVSWYQQTPGQGLQFLFEYFSETQRNKGNFPGRFSGRQFSNSRSEMNVSTLELGDSALYLCASSFDRDLNTEAFFGQGTRLTVV.

The genes are TRBV27 and TRBJ1-5; 8 bases line up with TRBD1. This CDR3 is built from 14 residues. Germline loops: CDR1 MNHEY, CDR2 SMNVEV (reference sequence). Trimming at V came to 9 bases and at J to 4 bases, leaving 8 bases not matched to a gene. The CDR3, as DNA: TGTGCCAGAAGGCGGACAGGGAAAAATCAGCCCCAGCATTTT. The encoded protein is CARRRTGKNQPQHF.

The chain carries TRBV19 and TRBJ2-5, with D perhaps matching TRBD2 (5 bases). V lost 1 base and J 5 bases, leaving 17 bases between the germline ends. Germline V lookup: CDR1 LNHDA, CDR2 SQIVND (reference sequence). CDR3 length: 16 residues. CDR3 region: CASSIGYGNLAETQYF. The CDR3 DNA reads TGTGCCAGTAGTATAGGTTACGGGAACCTGGCCGAGACCCAGTACTTC.

This clone has just a few counts. This chain links TRBV5-1 with TRBJ1-5; D may be TRBD1 (6 bases). This CDR3 is 13 amino acids long. CDR1 and CDR2 (germline): SGHRS, YFSETQ. The V and J ends lost 0 bases and 6 bases respectively, with 7 bases between them. The CDR3 DNA is TGCGCCAGCAGCTTGGTAGGGGGTCAGCCCCAGCATTTT. It encodes CASSLVGGQPQHF. The full variable domain, rest sourced from reference TRBV5-1 and TRBJ1-5, is KAGVTQTPRYLIKTRGQQVTLSCSPISGHRSVSWYQQTPGQGLQFLFEYFSETQRNKGNFPGRFSGRQFSNSRSEMNVSTLELGDSALYLCASSLVGGQPQHFGDGTRLSIL.

The chain joins TRBV10-1 to TRBJ2-3, with D hard to call. The CDR3 spans 11 residues. V lost 5 bases and J lost 11, with 11 bases in between. Germline V lookup: CDR1 WNHNN, CDR2 SYGVQD (reference sequence). This CDR3 is CASSSNTLQYF. As DNA, the CDR3 is TGCGCCAGCAGTTCAAATACGTTGCAGTATTTT.

The chain uses TRBV27 and TRBJ2-4; 8 positions agree with TRBD2. With V trimmed by 5 bases and J by 2 bases, 5 bases remained unmatched. Per germline, CDR1 MNHEY and CDR2 SMNVEV (reference sequence). This CDR3 has 15 residues. The DNA for the CDR3 is TGTGCCAGCAGTCGCGTTAGCGGGACCAAAAACATTCAGTACTTC. It yields the protein CASSRVSGTKNIQYF.

The J gene is TRBJ1-2, the V gene TRBV27, with 9 bases fitting TRBD1. Trimming took 5 bases from V and 7 from J; bases not matched to a gene: 17. CDR3 length equals 17 residues. Germline V gives CDR1 MNHEY, CDR2 SMNVEV (reference sequence). In nucleotides, the CDR3 is TGTGCCAGCAGTCTACTACTATCCGGACAGGGGCAAGGTGGCTACACCTTC. Its protein product is CASSLLLSGQGQGGYTF.

This chain connects TRBV19 to TRBJ2-5; D is ambiguous. This CDR3 is built from 13 residues. Germline lookup yields CDR1 LNHDA and CDR2 SQIVND (reference sequence). V was trimmed by 3 bases and J by 5 bases, leaving 10 bases between them. The CDR3: CASSIVSEETQYF. The CDR3 nucleotides read TGTGCCAGTAGTATTGTATCTGAGGAGACCCAGTACTTC.

V and J are TRBV28 and TRBJ1-5; no clear D. CDR1 is MDHEN, CDR2 SYDVKM, per germline. V lost 10 bases and J 0 bases, leaving 10 bases between the germline ends. This CDR3 is built from 13 residues. The CDR3 spells CATGRNSNQPQHF. The CDR3 region has the DNA TGTGCCACCGGACGGAATAGCAATCAGCCCCAGCATTTT.

This clone was picked up a small number of times. The chain links TRBV7-9 to TRBJ1-1; 7 nucleotides match TRBD1. CDR1 SEHNR and CDR2 FQNEAQ come from the germline V gene (reference sequence). The CDR3 is 14 amino acids. J gave up 4 bases and V 4 bases, and 6 bases lay outside the gene matches. CDR3 residues: CASSSWDRPTEAFF. CDR3 DNA: TGTGCCAGCAGCTCGTGGGACAGACCCACTGAAGCTTTCTTT.

The chain recombines TRBV7-2 with TRBJ2-1; TRBD2 matches 8 bases. This CDR3 is built from 15 residues. The V gene's germline CDR1 is SGHTA and CDR2 FQGNSA. V lost 1 base to trimming and J lost 5 bases; unmatched junction nucleotides: 4. For the CDR3, the DNA is TGTGCCAGCAGCTTAGTGGCGGGAGGCCACAATGAGCAGTTCTTC. It codes for CASSLVAGGHNEQFF.

The V call is TRBV20-1, the J call TRBJ2-5; D possibly corresponds to TRBD2 (5 bases). Per germline, CDR1 DFQATT and CDR2 SNEGSKA (reference sequence). Trimming removed 7 bases from V and 1 base from J, with 7 bases in between. The CDR3 spans 11 residues. This CDR3 is CSGRAQETQYF. In nucleotides, the CDR3 is TGCAGTGGGCGGGCCCAAGAGACCCAGTACTTC.